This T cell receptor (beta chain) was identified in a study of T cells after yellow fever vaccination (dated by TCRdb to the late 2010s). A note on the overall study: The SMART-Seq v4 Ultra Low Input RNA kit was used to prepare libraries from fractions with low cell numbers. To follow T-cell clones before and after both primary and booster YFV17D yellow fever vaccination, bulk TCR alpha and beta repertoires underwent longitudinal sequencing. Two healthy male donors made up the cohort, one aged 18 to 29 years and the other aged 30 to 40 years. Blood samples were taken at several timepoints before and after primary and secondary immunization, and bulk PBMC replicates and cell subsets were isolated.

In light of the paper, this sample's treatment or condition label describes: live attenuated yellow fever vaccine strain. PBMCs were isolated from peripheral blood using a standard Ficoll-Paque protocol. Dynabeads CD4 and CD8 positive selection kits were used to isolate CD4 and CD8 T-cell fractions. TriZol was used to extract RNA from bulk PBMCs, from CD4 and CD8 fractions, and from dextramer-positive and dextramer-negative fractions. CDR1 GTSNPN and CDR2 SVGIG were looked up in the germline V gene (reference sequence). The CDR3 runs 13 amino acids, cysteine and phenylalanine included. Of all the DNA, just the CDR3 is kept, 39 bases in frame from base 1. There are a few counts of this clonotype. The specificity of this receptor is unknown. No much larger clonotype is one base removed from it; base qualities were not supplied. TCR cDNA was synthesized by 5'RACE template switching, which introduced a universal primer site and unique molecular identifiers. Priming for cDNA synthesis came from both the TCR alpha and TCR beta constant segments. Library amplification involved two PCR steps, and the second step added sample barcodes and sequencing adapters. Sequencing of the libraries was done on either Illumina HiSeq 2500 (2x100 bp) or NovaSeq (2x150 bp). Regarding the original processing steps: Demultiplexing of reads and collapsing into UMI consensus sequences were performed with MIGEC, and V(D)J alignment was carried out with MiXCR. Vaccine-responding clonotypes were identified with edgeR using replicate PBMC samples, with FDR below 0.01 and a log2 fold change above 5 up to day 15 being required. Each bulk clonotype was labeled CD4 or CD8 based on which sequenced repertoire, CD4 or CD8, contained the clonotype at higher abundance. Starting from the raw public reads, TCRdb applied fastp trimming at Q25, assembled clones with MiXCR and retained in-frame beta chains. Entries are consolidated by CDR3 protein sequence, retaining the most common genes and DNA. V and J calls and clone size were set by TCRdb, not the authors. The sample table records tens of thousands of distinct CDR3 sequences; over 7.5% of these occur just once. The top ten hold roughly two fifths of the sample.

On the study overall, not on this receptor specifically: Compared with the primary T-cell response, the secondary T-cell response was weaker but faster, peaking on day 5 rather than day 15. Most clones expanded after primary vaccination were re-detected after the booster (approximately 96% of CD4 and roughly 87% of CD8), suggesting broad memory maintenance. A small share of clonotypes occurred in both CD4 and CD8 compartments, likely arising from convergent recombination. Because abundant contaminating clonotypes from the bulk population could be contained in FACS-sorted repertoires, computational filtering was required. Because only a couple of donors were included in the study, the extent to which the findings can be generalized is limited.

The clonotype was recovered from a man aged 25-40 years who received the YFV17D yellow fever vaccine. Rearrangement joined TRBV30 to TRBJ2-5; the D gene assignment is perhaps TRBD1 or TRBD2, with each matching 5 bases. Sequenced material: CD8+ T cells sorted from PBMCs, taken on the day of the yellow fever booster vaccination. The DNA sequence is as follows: TGTGCTCGTGATGACAGAGGGCAAGAGACCCAGTACTTC. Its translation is CARDDRGQETQYF.